The entry that follows covers one T cell receptor (beta chain) sequence. The antigen is undetermined. The treatment: some 20 received Ad26.COV2.S at low or high dose, single or two shots; about 5 received placebo; per-sample allocation not given. Day 63 following the first vaccine or placebo injection was when the samples were taken. The repertoire was sequenced with immunoSEQ multiplex PCR; TCRdb's copy has only in-frame clones and lacks some. Among approximately 400,000 clones, approximately 83% were seen once, and the ten largest hold around 7.4%. The data are from a study of Ad26.COV2.S vaccination and SARS-CoV-2 variants. As for the study in general: Sample donor was a member of the COV1001 Ad26.COV2.S trial arm.

Study results and limitations: Possible underestimation of total T cell responses by the TCR breadth and depth analyses was noted. With respect to non-spike TCR breadth, vaccine and placebo recipients were similar. Substantial breadth was reportedly displayed by spike-specific CD8+ and CD4+ T cell responses after vaccination.

The CDR3 covers 13 residues. Trimming took 0 bases from V and 4 from J, leaving 7 bases between them. CDR1 SGDLS and CDR2 YYNGEE come from the germline V gene. The sequence was collected from a person aged 18-65 years who received the Ad26.COV2.S COVID-19 vaccine or a placebo. V gene TRBV9 combines with J gene TRBJ1-2; no reliable D call. This material consisted of peripheral blood, taken in a trial of Ad26.COV2.S vaccine versus placebo. CDR3 sequence reads: CASSVGQTYGYTF. The CDR3 nucleotides are TGTGCCAGCAGCGTAGGGCAGACCTATGGCTACACCTTC.